This TCR beta chain was captured in a study of cytomegalovirus exposure and HLA in healthy donors. Across the whole study: The 95 to 150 validation repertoires used the same platform as the roughly 670 first-cohort repertoires, a later analysis reported.

The CDR3 is 13 amino acids. Trimming took 5 bases from V and 6 from J; bases not matched to a gene: 7. The germline V gene has CDR1 LNHDA and CDR2 SQIVND (reference sequence). Sequencing was performed with immunoSEQ multiplex PCR; in TCRdb, only in-frame clones are kept and a portion is missing. The repertoire consists of about 160,000 clones, with 89% occurring once and the leading ten covering 10%. With respect to this clone: Antigen unknown.

Overall study findings and caveats: Cytomegalovirus-associated TCR beta chains were listed, numbering around 150. CMV antigen specificity of three CMV-associated chains was confirmed in vitro.

The V gene is TRBV19, the J gene TRBJ2-7; 7 nucleotides agree with TRBD1. Material for sequencing was PBMCs. The origin of this receptor is a young woman in good health and CMV-seropositive. The CDR3 sequence: CASSLDRAGEQYF. In DNA form, the CDR3 reads TGTGCCAGTAGTCTCGACAGGGCAGGCGAGCAGTACTTC.